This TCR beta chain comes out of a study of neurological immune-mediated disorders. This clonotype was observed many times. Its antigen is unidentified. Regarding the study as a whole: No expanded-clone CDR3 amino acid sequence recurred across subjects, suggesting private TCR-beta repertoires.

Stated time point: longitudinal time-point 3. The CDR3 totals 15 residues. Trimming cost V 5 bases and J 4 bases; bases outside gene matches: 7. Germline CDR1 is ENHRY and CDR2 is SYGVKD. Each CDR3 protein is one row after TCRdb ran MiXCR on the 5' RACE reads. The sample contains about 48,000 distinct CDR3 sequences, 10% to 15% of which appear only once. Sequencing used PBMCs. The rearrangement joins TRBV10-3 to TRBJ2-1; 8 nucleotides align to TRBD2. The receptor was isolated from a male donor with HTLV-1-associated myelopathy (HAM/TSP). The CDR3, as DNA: TGTGCCATCAGTAAGACCGAGCGGGGGTACAATGAGCAGTTCTTC. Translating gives CAISKTERGYNEQFF.